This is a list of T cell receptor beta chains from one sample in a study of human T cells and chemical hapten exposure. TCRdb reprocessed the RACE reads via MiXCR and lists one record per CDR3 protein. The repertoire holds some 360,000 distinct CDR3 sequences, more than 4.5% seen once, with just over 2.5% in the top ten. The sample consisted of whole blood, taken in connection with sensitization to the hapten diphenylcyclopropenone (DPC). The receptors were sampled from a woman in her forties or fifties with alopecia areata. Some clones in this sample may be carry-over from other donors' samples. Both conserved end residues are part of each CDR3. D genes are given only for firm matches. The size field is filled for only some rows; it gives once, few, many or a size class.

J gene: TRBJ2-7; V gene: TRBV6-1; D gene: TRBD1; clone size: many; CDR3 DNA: TGTGCCAGCAGTGAAGATGAAAGGACAGGGGTAAAGGAGCAGTACTTC; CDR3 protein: CASSEDERTGVKEQYF
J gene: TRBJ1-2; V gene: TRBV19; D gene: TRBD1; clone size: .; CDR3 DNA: TGTGCCACGTGGACAGGGGGTGCTAACTATGGCTACACCTTC; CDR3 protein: CATWTGGANYGYTF
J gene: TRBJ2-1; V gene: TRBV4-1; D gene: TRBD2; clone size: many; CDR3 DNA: TGCGCCAGCAGCCAAGGACTAGCGGGAGGTGAGAATGAGCAGTTCTTC; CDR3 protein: CASSQGLAGGENEQFF
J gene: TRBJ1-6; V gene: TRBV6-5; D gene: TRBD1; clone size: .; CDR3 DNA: TGTGCCAGCAGTTCCCCCGGGACAGGGGGCCGTAATTCACCCCTCCACTTT; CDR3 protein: CASSSPGTGGRNSPLHF
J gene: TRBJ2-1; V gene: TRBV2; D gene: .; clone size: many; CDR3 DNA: TGTGCCAGCATCGAGGGTGAGCAGTTCTTC; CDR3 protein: CASIEGEQFF
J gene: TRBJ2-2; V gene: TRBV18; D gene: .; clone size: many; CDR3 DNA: TGTGCCAGCTCACCGATCCGGGGATGGTCCGGGGAGCTGTTTTTT; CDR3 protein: CASSPIRGWSGELFF
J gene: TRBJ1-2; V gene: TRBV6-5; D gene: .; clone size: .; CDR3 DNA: TGTGCCAGCAGTTACTCGAGACAGGTCTATGGCTACACCTTC; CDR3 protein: CASSYSRQVYGYTF
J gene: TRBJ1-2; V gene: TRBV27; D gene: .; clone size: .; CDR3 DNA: TGTGCCAGCAACCAACAGGGTTCCAACTATGGCTACACCTTC; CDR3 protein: CASNQQGSNYGYTF
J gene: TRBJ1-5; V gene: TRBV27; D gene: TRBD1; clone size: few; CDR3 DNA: TGTGCCAGCAGACCCAACAGGGGGAGTAGGAATCAGCCCCAGCATTTT; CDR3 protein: CASRPNRGSRNQPQHF
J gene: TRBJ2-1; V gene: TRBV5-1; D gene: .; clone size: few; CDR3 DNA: TGCGCCAGCAGCCCGCCCGCCAATGAGCAGTTCTTC; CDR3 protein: CASSPPANEQFF
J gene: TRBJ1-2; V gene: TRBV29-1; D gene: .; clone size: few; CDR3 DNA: TGCAGCGTTGGTCTCGGAGATCTCGGTGGCTACACCTTC; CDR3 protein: CSVGLGDLGGYTF
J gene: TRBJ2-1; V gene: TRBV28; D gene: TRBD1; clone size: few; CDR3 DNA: TGTGCCAGCAGACGGACAGGGGTCTACAATGAGCAGTTCTTC; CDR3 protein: CASRRTGVYNEQFF
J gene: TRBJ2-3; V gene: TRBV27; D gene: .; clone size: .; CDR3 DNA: TGTGCCAGCAGTTTATCTCGTCTAGACACAGATACGCAGTATTTT; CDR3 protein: CASSLSRLDTDTQYF
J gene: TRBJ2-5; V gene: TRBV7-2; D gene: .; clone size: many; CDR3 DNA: TGTGCCAGCAGCGGGGGGGCGGTACAAGAGACCCAGTACTTC; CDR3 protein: CASSGGAVQETQYF
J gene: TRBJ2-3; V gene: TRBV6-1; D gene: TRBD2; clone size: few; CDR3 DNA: TGTGCCAGCAACTTTCTAGCGGGGGGGAGGACAGATACGCAGTATTTT; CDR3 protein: CASNFLAGGRTDTQYF
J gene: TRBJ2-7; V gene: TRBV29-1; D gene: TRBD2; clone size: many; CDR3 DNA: TGCAGCGTCACCGGACTAGCGGGGGCCTACGAGCAGTACTTC; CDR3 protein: CSVTGLAGAYEQYF
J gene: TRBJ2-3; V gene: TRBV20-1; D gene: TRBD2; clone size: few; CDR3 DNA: TGCAGTGCTAGAGCTAGCGGGAGGGCCGGAAGAGATACGCAGTATTTT; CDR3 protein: CSARASGRAGRDTQYF
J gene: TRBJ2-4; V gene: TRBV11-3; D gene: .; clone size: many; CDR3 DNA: TGTGCCAGCAGCTTTACGACTCTAGCCAAAAACATTCAGTACTTC; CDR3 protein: CASSFTTLAKNIQYF
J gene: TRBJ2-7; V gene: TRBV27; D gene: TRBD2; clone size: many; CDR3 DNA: TGTGCCAGCAGTTTGCGCCGGACTAGCGGGCGGGACGAGCAGTACTTC; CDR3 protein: CASSLRRTSGRDEQYF
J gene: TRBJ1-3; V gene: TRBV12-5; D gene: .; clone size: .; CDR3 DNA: TGTGCTAGTGGTTTGGGGGACGGTAGGTCTGGAAACACCATATATTTT; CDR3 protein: CASGLGDGRSGNTIYF